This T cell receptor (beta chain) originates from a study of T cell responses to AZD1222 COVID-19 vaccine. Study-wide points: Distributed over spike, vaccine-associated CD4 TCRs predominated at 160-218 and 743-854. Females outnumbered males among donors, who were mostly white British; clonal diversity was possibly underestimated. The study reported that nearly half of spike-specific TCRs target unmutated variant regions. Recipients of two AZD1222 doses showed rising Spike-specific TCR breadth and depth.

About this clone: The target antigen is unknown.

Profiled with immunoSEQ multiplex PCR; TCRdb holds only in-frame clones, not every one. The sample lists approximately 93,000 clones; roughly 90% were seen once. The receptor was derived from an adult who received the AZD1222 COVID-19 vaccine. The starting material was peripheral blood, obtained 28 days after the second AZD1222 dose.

CDR3 in DNA: TGTGCCAGCAGCGTAGTGCCAGATACGCAGTATTTT. Translation gives CASSVVPDTQYF. This chain joins TRBV9 and TRBJ2-3, with D unclear. CDR3 size: 12 residues. V shed 0 bases and J shed 4 bases, with 3 bases lying between them. CDR1 and CDR2 (germline): SGDLS, YYNGEE.